This TCR beta chain was recorded in a study of vaccination and CD4 T cells after COVID-19 (dated by TCRdb to between 2021 and 2022). Broadly, across the study: Convalescent patients had a positive SARS-CoV-2 result on nasal swab PCR, and of these patients, about ten had mild disease and one had severe disease. Participants received two doses of either the Pfizer-BioNTech BNT162b2 vaccine (n=8) or the Moderna mRNA-1273 vaccine (n=2). Control cultures received a CEFX viral epitope pool as the positive control, an HIV-1 Nef peptide pool as the negative control, or no peptide. The convalescent cohort comprised six males and four females, including two Hispanic individuals, seven Caucasians, two Asians and one multiracial person. Post-vaccine blood samples were collected a median of about 66 days after the second vaccine dose, ranging from about 13 to 241 days. In 9 to 11 COVID-19 convalescent patients and a few infection-naive healthy vaccine recipients, researchers compared the spike-specific CD4+ TCR repertoire from before mRNA vaccination with the repertoire from after. Culture stimuli were overlapping spike peptide pools from SARS-CoV-2 and from the common cold coronaviruses HCoV-NL63, HCoV-OC43 and HCoV-229E. Post-COVID blood samples were collected from convalescent patients a median of approximately 93 days after diagnosis, with a range of roughly 30 to 161 days. General findings and caveats noted by the study authors: Among the post-vaccine SARS-CoV-2-reactive clones in convalescent patients, a median about 89% showed up only after vaccination, which suggests vaccine-specific priming. The number of convalescent patients in the study was relatively small, and the study did not examine early timepoints following natural infection. Nearly all vaccine-specific clones in convalescent patients (304 of 307) were mono-reactive for SARS-CoV-2 spike rather than cross-reactive with common cold coronaviruses. Although the median number of SARS-CoV-2-reactive clonotypes went up from fewer than 25 after infection to 35 to 40 after vaccination, the increase was not significant.

Libraries were prepared through PCR. TCR sequencing of DNA from cultured CD4+ T cells used the Oncomine TCR Beta short-read assay at the Johns Hopkins FTIC core. The QIAamp micro DNA kit was used to extract genomic DNA from the cultured CD4+ T cells. Oncomine TCR Beta libraries made from cultured CD4+ T cells were pooled using unique dual indexes and sequenced on an Illumina iSeq 100. The study's processing was this. Non-productive sequences were removed, and CDR3s not starting with C, not ending with F or W, or shorter than 7 amino acids were discarded. The MANAFEST web application identified antigen-specific clonotypes by comparing peptide-stimulated wells against reference wells and other culture wells. Positive clones required FDR below 0.05, an odds ratio above 5, and productive frequency above 0.1% in at least two of three replicate wells. Cross-reactive clonotypes were defined as significantly expanded in both SARS-CoV-2 spike wells and at least one common cold coronavirus spike condition. Using R version 3.6.1, CDR3 homology was evaluated through Levenshtein distances (stringdist) along with unrooted phylogenetic trees (ape). TCRdb trimmed the raw reads at Q25, called clones with MiXCR and kept productive beta chains. Rows with one shared CDR3 protein collapse into an entry with the most common genes and DNA. TCRdb, not the original authors, processed these V and J calls. The sample table holds a few thousand distinct CDR3 sequences, of which 13% to 15% were seen once. The ten largest clones take up about a sixth of the sample.

The meaning of the sample's treatment or condition label: roughly ten-day PBMC culture with coronavirus spike peptide pools or control peptides (ViraFEST assay). The ViraFEST assay was used in the study, in which antigen-specific T cells were expanded with peptide pools and expanded clonotypes were subsequently identified by TCR sequencing. The convalescent patients' positive SARS-CoV-2 PCR tests were from March to December 2020, which was before the Alpha, Beta and Delta variants emerged in the United States. Approximately 2.1 million PBMCs per well were cultured in IMDM with about 5% human AB serum and approximately 10 IU/ml IL-2, plus 10 ug/ml peptide pools. Half of the culture medium was replaced with fresh IL-2-containing medium on days 3 and 7. Once the cells had been in culture for less than 12 days, the EasySep CD4+ T cell isolation kit was used to isolate CD4+ T cells by negative selection. Ficoll-Paque Plus gradient centrifugation was used to isolate PBMCs from whole blood, and the isolated PBMCs were then either used fresh or cryopreserved at -140C. Triplicate wells were generally used for each culture condition.

This clonotype is considered medium-sized (0.01 to 0.1%). Which antigen it targets is not known. No clone much larger than this one lies a single base away; base qualities are absent. The CDR3 has 14 amino acids, counting the end cysteine and phenylalanine. Of the read, only the CDR3 DNA is kept; its 42 bases are in frame from base 1. The germline V gene encodes CDR1 LNHNV and CDR2 YYDKDF (reference sequence). The germline ends are 9 bases apart after V is trimmed by 4 bases and J by 0 bases. This clonotype was obtained from a human donor who had recovered from COVID-19. The chain links TRBV15 with TRBJ1-2; the D region possibly corresponds to TRBD1 (5 bases align). The specimen was CD4+ T cells from blood, cultured in vitro. The CDR3 protein is CATSKDIANYGYTF. At the DNA level, the sequence is TGTGCCACCAGCAAGGACATAGCTAACTATGGCTACACCTTC.